The present entry profiles one TCR beta chain with its context. The record originates from a study of response to subunit inactivated influenza vaccine. TCRdb redid the calling of the RT-PCR reads with MiXCR, one entry per CDR3 protein. The table lists around 760,000 distinct CDR3 sequences, approximately 13% of them singletons. V lost 0 bases, J lost 0 bases, and 10 bases stayed unmatched. CDR1 and CDR2 (germline): SGDLS, YYNGEE. This CDR3 is built from 20 residues. Sequences were derived from PBMCs from blood, sampled about 14 days before vaccination. The chain employs TRBV9 and TRBJ2-6, with TRBD2 matching over 9 bases. This clonotype was sampled from a man aged 45 to 65 who received an inactivated influenza vaccine. CDR3 sequence reads: CASSVATASGVYSGANVLTF. The CDR3 DNA is TGTGCCAGCAGCGTAGCTACGGCTAGCGGGGTTTACTCTGGGGCCAACGTCCTGACTTTC.